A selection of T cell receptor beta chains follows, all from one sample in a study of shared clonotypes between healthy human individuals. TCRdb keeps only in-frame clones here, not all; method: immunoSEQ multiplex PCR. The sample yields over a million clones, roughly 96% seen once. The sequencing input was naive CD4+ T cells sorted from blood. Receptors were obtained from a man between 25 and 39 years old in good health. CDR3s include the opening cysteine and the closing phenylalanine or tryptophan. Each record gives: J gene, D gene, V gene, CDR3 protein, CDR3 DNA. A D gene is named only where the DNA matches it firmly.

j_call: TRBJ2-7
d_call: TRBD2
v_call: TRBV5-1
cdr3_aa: CASSWTSDEQYF
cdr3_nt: TGCGCCAGCAGTTGGACTAGCGACGAGCAGTACTTC

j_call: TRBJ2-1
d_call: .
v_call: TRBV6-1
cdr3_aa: CASTEGDRASNEQFF
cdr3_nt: TGTGCCAGCACCGAGGGAGACAGAGCGAGCAATGAGCAGTTCTTC

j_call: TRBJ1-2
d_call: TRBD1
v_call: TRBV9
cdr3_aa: CASSVVTRTGEHYGYTF
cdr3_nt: TGTGCCAGCAGCGTAGTAACCCGGACAGGGGAGCACTATGGCTACACCTTC

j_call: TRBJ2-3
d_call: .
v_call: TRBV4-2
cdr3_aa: CASSPSPATDTQYF
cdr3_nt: TGTGCCAGCAGCCCAAGTCCGGCCACAGATACGCAGTATTTT

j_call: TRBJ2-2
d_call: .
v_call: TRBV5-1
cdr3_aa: CASSLDNTGELFF
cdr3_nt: TGCGCCAGCAGCTTGGACAACACCGGGGAGCTGTTTTTT

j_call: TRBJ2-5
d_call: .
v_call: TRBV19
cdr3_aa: CASRFGETQYF
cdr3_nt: TGTGCCAGTCGCTTTGGAGAGACCCAGTACTTC

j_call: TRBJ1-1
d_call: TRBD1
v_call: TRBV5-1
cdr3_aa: CASSSLGQGSRKAEAFF
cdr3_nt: TGCGCCAGCAGCTCCCTGGGACAGGGCTCTCGAAAGGCTGAAGCTTTCTTT

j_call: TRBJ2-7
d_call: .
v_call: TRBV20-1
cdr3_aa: CSAPTYEQYF
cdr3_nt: TGCAGTGCCCCCACGTACGAGCAGTACTTC

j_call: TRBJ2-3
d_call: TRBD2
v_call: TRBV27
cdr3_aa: CASTSVGVLAEVTDTQYF
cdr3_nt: TGTGCCAGCACTTCAGTGGGGGTACTAGCGGAGGTCACAGATACGCAGTATTTT

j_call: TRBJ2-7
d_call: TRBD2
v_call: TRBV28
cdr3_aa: CASSPRLASFYEQYF
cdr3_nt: TGTGCCAGCAGTCCCAGACTAGCTAGTTTCTATGAGCAGTACTTC

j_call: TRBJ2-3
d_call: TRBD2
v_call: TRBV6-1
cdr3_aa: CASSARSGGLGTDTQYF
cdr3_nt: TGTGCCAGCAGTGCCCGTAGCGGGGGTCTAGGGACAGATACGCAGTATTTT

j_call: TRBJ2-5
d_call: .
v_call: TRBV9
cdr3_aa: CASSSSPGRPGETQYF
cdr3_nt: TGTGCCAGCAGCTCCTCACCGGGAAGACCGGGGGAGACCCAGTACTTC

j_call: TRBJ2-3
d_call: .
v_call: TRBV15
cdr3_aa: CATSRDLTNTQYF
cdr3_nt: TGTGCCACCAGCAGAGATCTGACAAATACGCAGTATTTT

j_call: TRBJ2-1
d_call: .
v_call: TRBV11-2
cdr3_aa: CASSSIRLAPRSYNEQFF
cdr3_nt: TGTGCCAGCAGCTCAATTCGTCTAGCGCCCCGCTCCTACAATGAGCAGTTCTTC

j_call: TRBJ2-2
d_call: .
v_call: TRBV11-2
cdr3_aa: CASSSLRITGELFF
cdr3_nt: TGTGCCAGCAGCTCGCTTCGGATCACCGGGGAGCTGTTTTTT